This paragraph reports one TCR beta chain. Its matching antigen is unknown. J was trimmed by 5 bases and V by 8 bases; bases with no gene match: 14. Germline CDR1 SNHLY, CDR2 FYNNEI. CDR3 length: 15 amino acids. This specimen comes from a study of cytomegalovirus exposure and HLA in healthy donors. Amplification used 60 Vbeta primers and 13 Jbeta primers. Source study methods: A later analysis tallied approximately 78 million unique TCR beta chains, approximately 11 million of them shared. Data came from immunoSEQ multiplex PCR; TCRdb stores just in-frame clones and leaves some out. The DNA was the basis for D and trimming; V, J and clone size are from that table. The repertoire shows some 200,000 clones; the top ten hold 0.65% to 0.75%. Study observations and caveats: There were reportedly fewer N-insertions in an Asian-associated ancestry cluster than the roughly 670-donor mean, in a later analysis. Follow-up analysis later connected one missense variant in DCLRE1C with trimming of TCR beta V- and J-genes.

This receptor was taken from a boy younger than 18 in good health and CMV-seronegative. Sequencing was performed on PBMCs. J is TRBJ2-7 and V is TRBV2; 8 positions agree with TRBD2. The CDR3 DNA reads TGTGCCAGCGGCGTCGGACTAGCCTTTCGGGACGAGCAGTACTTC. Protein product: CASGVGLAFRDEQYF.